The T cell receptor (beta chain) described here comes from a study of beta chain features in type 1 diabetes. Study summary: What patients shared with healthy donors was a similar profile of age, gender and cell yields.

Expressed TCRB transcripts were sequenced, since all the RNA that had been isolated was reverse transcribed. Clones were read by immunoSEQ multiplex PCR, and TCRdb kept only the in-frame ones, dropping some. Among hundreds of thousands of clones listed, around 28% were seen once. The CDR3 runs to 14 residues. V lost 1 base to trimming and J lost 4 bases, with 7 bases between them. Germline V gene lookup returns CDR1 SEHNR and CDR2 FQNEAQ (reference sequence). General observations from the study: PCR could preferentially amplify shorter templates, alike in patients and controls.

Sorted CD4+ subsets: naive, central memory, regulatory, stem cell-like memory (CD45RO/CCR7/CD25/CD127/CD95/CD27 panel). Sorted populations all had greater than 95% purity. Concerning this clone itself: Its antigen remains unknown.

The V call is TRBV7-9, the J call TRBJ2-2; D might be TRBD2 (5 bases). The receptor comes from a man aged 18 to 30 in good health. Sequencing used naive CD4+ T cells from blood. CDR3 protein: CASSLGLSTGELFF. The CDR3 DNA sequence: TGTGCCAGCAGCTTAGGACTATCCACCGGGGAGCTGTTTTTT. The whole variable domain, remainder taken from reference TRBV7-9 and TRBJ2-2, is DTGVSQNPRHKITKRGQNVTFRCDPISEHNRLYWYRQTLGQGPEFLTYFQNEAQLEKSRLLSDRFSAERPKGSFSTLEIQRTEQGDSAMYLCASSLGLSTGELFFGEGSRLTVL.